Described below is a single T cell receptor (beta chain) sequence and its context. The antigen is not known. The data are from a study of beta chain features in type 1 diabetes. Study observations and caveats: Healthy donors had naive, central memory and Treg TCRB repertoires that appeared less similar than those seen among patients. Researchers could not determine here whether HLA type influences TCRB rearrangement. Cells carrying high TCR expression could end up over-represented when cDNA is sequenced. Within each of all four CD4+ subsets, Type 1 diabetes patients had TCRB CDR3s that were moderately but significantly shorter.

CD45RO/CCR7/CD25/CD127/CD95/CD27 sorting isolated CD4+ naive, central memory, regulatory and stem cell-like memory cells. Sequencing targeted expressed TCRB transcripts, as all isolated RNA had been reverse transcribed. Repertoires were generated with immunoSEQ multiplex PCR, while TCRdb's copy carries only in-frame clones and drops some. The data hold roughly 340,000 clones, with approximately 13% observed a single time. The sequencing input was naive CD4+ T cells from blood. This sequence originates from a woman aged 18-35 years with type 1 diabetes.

DNA for the CDR3: TGTGCCAGCAGCCCCCGGCCTATCGCAGGGACAGATACGCAGTATTTT. Amino acid sequence: CASSPRPIAGTDTQYF. The chain recombines TRBV27 with TRBJ2-3; D perhaps matches TRBD1 (5 bases). The CDR3 consists of 16 residues. Between the trimmed V and J ends, which lost 6 bases and 3 bases, there was a span of 19 bases. Germline CDR1 MNHEY, CDR2 SMNVEV (reference sequence).